This T cell receptor beta chain was observed in a study of T cells in localized non-small cell lung cancer. The CDR3 is made up of 12 amino acids. The germline gives CDR1 SEHNR, CDR2 FQNEAQ (reference sequence). Trimming took off 7 bases at V and 2 bases at J, with 8 bases between the two ends. Profiled with immunoSEQ multiplex PCR; TCRdb holds only in-frame clones, not every one. The table has about 74,000 clones, roughly 83% seen once. As for this clone: The antigen remains unidentified.

Study observations and caveats: Adjacent uninvolved lung tissue had the highest T cell clonality, exceeding tumor. For the top 100 tumor clones, a median around 55 also appeared in adjacent lung.

This receptor was identified in a female donor older than 55 with stage I lung adenocarcinoma. The chain links TRBV7-9 to TRBJ1-2; a possible D gene is TRBD1 (5 bases). The sequences come from peripheral blood, collected before any cancer treatment. CDR3 nucleotide sequence: TGTGCCAGCATGGGGCAAAACTATGGCTACACCTTC. Protein: CASMGQNYGYTF.